These T cell receptor beta chains were read from a single sample in a study of T cells in Graves' hyperthyroidism and ophthalmopathy. TCRdb fed the multiplex PCR reads into MiXCR, producing one record per CDR3 protein. The sample shows approximately 400,000 distinct CDR3 sequences, under 20% of them seen only once. Material for sequencing was blood. The receptors shown here come from a woman in her late teens or twenties with Graves' hyperthyroidism. Both conserved end residues are part of each CDR3. Fields, in order: CDR3 protein, CDR3 DNA, D gene, V gene, clone size, J gene. The D gene is left open where the match is weak. Not all rows give a size; the values are once, few, many and, for expanded clones, a class.

CDR3: CASSLVSSMWAQYF
DNA: TGCGCCAGCAGCTTGGTGTCTTCAATGTGGGCCCAGTACTTC
D: NA
V: TRBV5-1
size: many
J: TRBJ2-5

CDR3: CASTPSGGSTETQYF
DNA: TGTGCCAGCACCCCTTCGGGGGGGTCAACGGAGACCCAGTACTTC
D: TRBD2
V: TRBV3-1
size: many
J: TRBJ2-5

CDR3: CASSPWQQGTYTF
DNA: TGTGCCAGCAGCCCGTGGCAACAGGGCACCTACACCTTC
D: NA
V: TRBV14
size: many
J: TRBJ1-2

CDR3: CASSLGIRSGETQYF
DNA: TGTGCCAGCAGCTTGGGGATCAGGAGCGGAGAGACCCAGTACTTC
D: NA
V: TRBV11-2
size: many
J: TRBJ2-5

CDR3: CASILGGANTGELFF
DNA: TGTGCCAGCATCCTCGGAGGGGCGAACACCGGGGAGCTGTTTTTT
D: NA
V: TRBV28
size: NA
J: TRBJ2-2

CDR3: CAGTGLGLGYTF
DNA: TGTGCCGGGACAGGGTTGGGGCTTGGCTACACCTTC
D: TRBD1
V: TRBV2
size: many
J: TRBJ1-2

CDR3: CASSLSAINDEQYF
DNA: TGTGCCAGCAGTTTATCGGCGATCAACGACGAGCAGTACTTC
D: NA
V: TRBV12-3/TRBV12-4
size: many
J: TRBJ2-7

CDR3: CSGELAGGQETQYF
DNA: TGCAGTGGGGAACTAGCGGGGGGCCAAGAGACCCAGTACTTC
D: TRBD2
V: TRBV20-1
size: many
J: TRBJ2-5

CDR3: CASRTSVSYEQYF
DNA: TGTGCCAGCAGAACTAGCGTCTCCTACGAGCAGTACTTC
D: TRBD2
V: TRBV28
size: NA
J: TRBJ2-7

CDR3: CASSVGQTYEQYF
DNA: TGTGCCAGCAGCGTAGGACAGACCTACGAGCAGTACTTC
D: NA
V: TRBV9
size: many
J: TRBJ2-7

CDR3: CASSDPRQGAETQYF
DNA: TGTGCCAGCAGCGACCCCCGTCAGGGGGCAGAGACCCAGTACTTC
D: TRBD1
V: TRBV7-8
size: many
J: TRBJ2-5

CDR3: CTGAADRIYNEQFF
DNA: TGCACGGGAGCGGCGGATAGGATCTACAATGAGCAGTTCTTC
D: NA
V: TRBV29-1
size: NA
J: TRBJ2-1

CDR3: CASSLGDGAEAFF
DNA: TGTGCCAGCAGCTTAGGGGACGGAGCTGAAGCTTTCTTT
D: NA
V: TRBV7-3
size: many
J: TRBJ1-1

CDR3: CASSLEGEQYF
DNA: TGTGCCAGCAGCTTAGAGGGGGAGCAGTACTTC
D: NA
V: TRBV5-1
size: many
J: TRBJ2-7

CDR3: CSATQVNYGYTF
DNA: TGCAGTGCTACTCAAGTGAACTATGGCTACACCTTC
D: NA
V: TRBV20-1
size: many
J: TRBJ1-2

CDR3: CASSEVRGAYEQYF
DNA: TGTGCCAGCAGTGAAGTGAGGGGAGCCTACGAGCAGTACTTC
D: NA
V: TRBV25-1
size: many
J: TRBJ2-7

CDR3: CASSPLGGRAYTEAFF
DNA: TGTGCCAGCAGCCCATTGGGAGGCAGGGCGTACACTGAAGCTTTCTTT
D: NA
V: TRBV3-1
size: many
J: TRBJ1-1

CDR3: CASSPRLISAYNSPLHF
DNA: TGTGCCAGCAGTCCCCGGCTCATTAGCGCCTATAATTCACCCCTCCACTTT
D: NA
V: TRBV28
size: many
J: TRBJ1-6

CDR3: CASSRVFKTGTANTGELFF
DNA: TGTGCCAGCAGCCGAGTATTTAAAACCGGGACAGCGAACACCGGGGAGCTGTTTTTT
D: TRBD1
V: TRBV3-1
size: NA
J: TRBJ2-2

CDR3: CASIKSQETQYF
DNA: TGTGCCAGCATTAAATCCCAAGAGACCCAGTACTTC
D: NA
V: TRBV6-1
size: many
J: TRBJ2-5

CDR3: CASTLSGEGDQETQYF
DNA: TGTGCCAGCACCCTCTCGGGAGAAGGGGATCAAGAGACCCAGTACTTC
D: NA
V: TRBV12-3/TRBV12-4
size: NA
J: TRBJ2-5

CDR3: CAWSGVLRDTIYF
DNA: TGTGCCTGGAGTGGAGTTCTCCGGGACACCATATATTTT
D: NA
V: TRBV30
size: NA
J: TRBJ1-3

CDR3: CASSHLGEYEQYF
DNA: TGCGCCAGCAGCCACTTAGGGGAATACGAGCAGTACTTC
D: NA
V: TRBV5-1
size: many
J: TRBJ2-7

CDR3: CASSRPNGNSPLHF
DNA: TGTGCCAGCAGCCGTCCAAACGGGAATTCACCCCTCCACTTT
D: NA
V: TRBV11-2
size: NA
J: TRBJ1-6

CDR3: CASSSRAGGQPQHF
DNA: TGTGCCAGCAGTTCCAGGGCAGGGGGCCAGCCCCAGCATTTT
D: TRBD1
V: TRBV6-5
size: NA
J: TRBJ1-5

CDR3: CASSQGRAGELFF
DNA: TGTGCCAGCAGCCAAGGGAGGGCCGGGGAGCTGTTTTTT
D: NA
V: TRBV3-1
size: NA
J: TRBJ2-2

CDR3: CSGGVGGFTYEQYF
DNA: TGCAGTGGCGGTGTCGGGGGCTTTACCTACGAGCAGTACTTC
D: NA
V: TRBV20-1
size: many
J: TRBJ2-7

CDR3: CASSDWTAALYEQYF
DNA: TGTGCCAGCAGTGACTGGACCGCGGCGCTCTACGAGCAGTACTTC
D: NA
V: TRBV12-3/TRBV12-4
size: NA
J: TRBJ2-7

CDR3: CASWEGNNPEAFF
DNA: TGTGCCAGCTGGGAGGGGAACAACCCTGAAGCTTTCTTT
D: NA
V: TRBV7-9
size: many
J: TRBJ1-1

CDR3: CASSFGVMRSPYNSPLHF
DNA: TGTGCCAGCAGTTTCGGAGTCATGCGGAGCCCCTATAATTCACCCCTCCACTTT
D: NA
V: TRBV28
size: NA
J: TRBJ1-6

CDR3: CSAAWASSYEQYF
DNA: TGCAGTGCGGCCTGGGCCTCCTCCTACGAGCAGTACTTC
D: NA
V: TRBV20-1
size: many
J: TRBJ2-7

CDR3: CASSPPPGQGPRELFF
DNA: TGCGCCAGCAGCCCACCCCCGGGACAGGGTCCCAGGGAGCTGTTTTTT
D: TRBD1
V: TRBV4-1
size: NA
J: TRBJ2-2

CDR3: CAISDTGQGFYEQYF
DNA: TGTGCCATCAGTGATACAGGACAGGGGTTCTACGAGCAGTACTTC
D: TRBD1
V: TRBV10-3
size: many
J: TRBJ2-7

CDR3: CASNNGNQPQHF
DNA: TGTGCCAGCAATAACGGGAATCAGCCCCAGCATTTT
D: NA
V: TRBV2
size: many
J: TRBJ1-5

CDR3: CASSQERGGQETQYF
DNA: TGTGCCAGCAGCCAAGAGCGGGGGGGCCAAGAGACCCAGTACTTC
D: TRBD2
V: TRBV4-2
size: many
J: TRBJ2-5

CDR3: CASSLHRGSTGELFF
DNA: TGCGCCAGCAGCCTACACAGGGGGAGCACCGGGGAGCTGTTTTTT
D: TRBD1
V: TRBV5-1
size: many
J: TRBJ2-2

CDR3: CSAGPTESSYEQYF
DNA: TGCAGTGCCGGCCCGACAGAGAGCTCCTACGAGCAGTACTTC
D: NA
V: TRBV20-1
size: many
J: TRBJ2-7

CDR3: CASSPLQGARTEAFF
DNA: TGTGCCAGCTCACCGCTTCAGGGGGCGCGGACTGAAGCTTTCTTT
D: TRBD1
V: TRBV18
size: many
J: TRBJ1-1

CDR3: CASSGGTMGTGELFF
DNA: TGTGCCAGTTCAGGGGGCACAATGGGCACCGGGGAGCTGTTTTTT
D: TRBD1
V: TRBV12-3/TRBV12-4
size: NA
J: TRBJ2-2

CDR3: CASSQQGTDEQYF
DNA: TGCGCCAGCAGCCAACAGGGTACAGACGAGCAGTACTTC
D: NA
V: TRBV4-1
size: NA
J: TRBJ2-7

CDR3: CASSLGPAGNTIYF
DNA: TGTGCCAGCAGTTTAGGCCCAGCTGGAAACACCATATATTTT
D: NA
V: TRBV12-3/TRBV12-4
size: NA
J: TRBJ1-3

CDR3: CATKGQGNYGYTF
DNA: TGTGCCACCAAGGGACAGGGGAACTATGGCTACACCTTC
D: TRBD1
V: TRBV24-1
size: NA
J: TRBJ1-2

CDR3: CASSFGRAGETQYF
DNA: TGTGCCAGCAGCTTTGGGCGGGCGGGGGAGACCCAGTACTTC
D: NA
V: TRBV11-2
size: many
J: TRBJ2-5

CDR3: CASSEAGSKGYTF
DNA: TGTGCCAGCAGTGAAGCGGGGTCTAAAGGCTACACCTTC
D: NA
V: TRBV6-1
size: many
J: TRBJ1-2

CDR3: CASSQQDGLDGYTF
DNA: TGTGCCAGCAGCCAACAGGACGGTCTTGATGGCTACACCTTC
D: NA
V: TRBV11-2
size: NA
J: TRBJ1-2

CDR3: CSGHPGGRTEAFF
DNA: TGCAGCGGTCACCCGGGGGGGAGGACTGAAGCTTTCTTT
D: NA
V: TRBV29-1
size: many
J: TRBJ1-1

CDR3: CASSQDHWNEQYF
DNA: TGTGCCAGCAGCCAAGATCATTGGAACGAGCAGTACTTC
D: NA
V: TRBV14
size: many
J: TRBJ2-7